The 5 T cell receptor beta chains listed next were all sequenced from one sample in a study of blood T cell repertoires in COVID-19. The repertoire was sequenced with immunoSEQ multiplex PCR; TCRdb's copy has only in-frame clones and lacks some. The sample lists some 250,000 clones, over 85% seen once, with less than 4.5% in the top ten. The specimen sequenced was PBMCs or T cells enriched from blood (not recorded which). These receptors were obtained from a young woman with acute COVID-19.

This chain links TRBV18 with TRBJ1-1; TRBD1 aligns across 8 bases. Trimming cost V 2 bases and J 1 base; bases outside gene matches: 9. This CDR3 has 17 amino acids. The germline V gene has CDR1 KGHSH and CDR2 LQKENI. This chain's CDR3 is CASSPTNLGQGNTEAFF. The CDR3 DNA is TGTGCCAGCTCACCAACGAATCTCGGACAGGGGAACACTGAAGCTTTCTTT.

The chain recombines TRBV2 with TRBJ2-7, with D perhaps TRBD1 (5 bases). Germline lookup yields CDR1 SNHLY and CDR2 FYNNEI. Deletions cut 7 bases from V and 5 bases from J, with 9 bases between. The CDR3 sequence is 11 residues long. CDR3 nucleotides: TGTGCCAGCACCCCCAGGGACGAGCAGTACTTC. This codes for CASTPRDEQYF.

This clone was seen once. The genes are TRBV18 and TRBJ2-1, with D uncertain. CDR1 and CDR2 from the germline V gene are KGHSH and LQKENI. Trimming pared 0 bases from V and 0 bases from J, leaving 6 bases between. CDR3 size: 15 residues. CDR3 DNA: TGTGCCAGCTCACCACCCACCAGCTCCTACAATGAGCAGTTCTTC. Amino acid sequence: CASSPPTSSYNEQFF.

V is TRBV27 and J is TRBJ1-6, with TRBD1 matching 10 bases. From germline, CDR1 is MNHEY and CDR2 SMNVEV (reference sequence). The CDR3 totals 19 residues. V dropped 0 bases and J dropped 9; count of bases not matched to a gene: 14. CDR3 region: CASSLSEGQGGFWGSPLHF. CDR3 coding DNA: TGTGCCAGCAGTTTATCGGAAGGACAGGGGGGATTTTGGGGTTCACCCCTCCACTTT.

The chain links TRBV29-1 to TRBJ1-3, with 7 positions matching TRBD1. Germline CDR1 reads SQVTM; CDR2 reads ANQGSEA. V dropped 5 bases and J dropped 1; count of bases not matched to a gene: 5. CDR3 length: 14 amino acids. CDR3 amino acids: CSVLVQGSGNTIYF. CDR3 nucleotides: TGCAGCGTTCTTGTACAGGGGTCTGGAAACACCATATATTTT.